Below, 30 T cell receptor beta chains from the same sample are listed, as sequenced in a study of PD-L1 blockade in urothelial cancer. The data were produced by immunoSEQ multiplex PCR, yet TCRdb's version contains in-frame clones alone and is incomplete. Of about 52,000 clones listed, 84% were seen once; the top ten hold 5.8%. The specimen was PBMCs, collected around atezolizumab (anti-PD-L1) treatment. These receptors originate from a man aged 40-50 years with urothelial cancer.

This chain joins TRBV9 and TRBJ2-1; D may be TRBD2 (5 bases). The CDR3 length is 15 residues. V was pared by 3 bases and J by 10 bases, with 20 bases between. From germline, CDR1 is SGDLS and CDR2 YYNGEE. Written as DNA, the CDR3 is TGTGCCAGCAGCGGAACTAGTAGTCACCTCAGCGAGCAGTTCTTC. This gives the protein CASSGTSSHLSEQFF.

The chain links TRBV5-1 to TRBJ2-3; weak D call: TRBD2 (5 bases). Germline V gene lookup returns CDR1 SGHRS and CDR2 YFSETQ. Trimming removed 0 bases at V and 2 bases at J, with 10 bases between. The CDR3 covers 15 residues. This CDR3 is CASSLASGLTDTQYF. DNA for the CDR3: TGCGCCAGCAGCTTGGCGAGCGGCCTCACAGATACGCAGTATTTT.

In its sample, this clone was seen a few times. The rearrangement uses TRBV19 and TRBJ2-3; D call uncertain. The ends were cut back, 5 bases at V and 3 bases at J, with 6 bases in the middle. Per germline, CDR1 LNHDA and CDR2 SQIVND (reference sequence). CDR3 size: 12 residues. In nucleotides, the CDR3 is TGTGCCAGTAGTTCCCTGACAGATACGCAGTATTTT. Residues: CASSSLTDTQYF.

V and J are TRBV6-5 and TRBJ2-1; a possible D gene is TRBD2 (6 bases). CDR3 length equals 14 residues. Germline CDR1 and CDR2: MNHEY and SVGAGI. Trimming took off 6 bases at V and 9 bases at J, with 18 bases between the two ends. The CDR3 nucleotides read TGTGCCAGCAGGGAGCGGGTGGGCACCGGTGAGCAGTTCTTC. Protein product: CASRERVGTGEQFF.

V and J are TRBV4-3 and TRBJ1-2; D ambiguous. Germline V gives CDR1 LGHNA, CDR2 YSLEER. This CDR3 has 15 amino acids. With 1 base removed from V and 2 bases from J, the gap between germline ends came to 11 bases. The CDR3, as DNA: TGCGCCAGCAGCCAAGTAGTAGCGGGAAACTATGGCTACACCTTC. Its translation is CASSQVVAGNYGYTF.

The V gene is TRBV7-2, the J gene TRBJ2-3, with D perhaps TRBD1 (6 bases). The CDR3 consists of 14 residues. Trimming shortened V by 1 base and J by 1 base, and 6 bases separated the two germline ends. Germline CDR1 and CDR2: SGHTA and FQGNSA. The CDR3 reads CASSLDRGTDTQYF. The CDR3 DNA reads TGTGCCAGCAGCTTAGACAGGGGCACAGATACGCAGTATTTT.

This clone was observed once. The gene calls are TRBV7-6 and TRBJ2-7; 9 positions agree with TRBD2. The germline V gene has CDR1 SGHVS and CDR2 FNYEAQ. The V and J ends lost 0 bases and 0 bases, in that order; junction bases with no gene match: 3. The CDR3 consists of 16 residues. The CDR3 bases are TGTGCCAGCAGCTTAGCGGCGGGAGGGGACTCCTACGAGCAGTACTTC. Protein sequence: CASSLAAGGDSYEQYF. The full variable domain, rest sourced from reference TRBV7-6 and TRBJ2-7, is GAGVSQSPRYKVTKRGQDVALRCDPISGHVSLYWYRQALGQGPEFLTYFNYEAQQDKSGLPNDRFSAERPEGSISTLTIQRTEQRDSAMYRCASSLAAGGDSYEQYFGPGTRLTVT.

As regards this clone: The junction shows a germline mismatch at one end, possibly a read error. In nucleotides, the CDR3 is TGTGCTAGCAGCTCTCCTGCGGGACAGCTCTATGGCTACACCTTC. Translation: CASSSPAGQLYGYTF. The genes are TRBV7-7 and TRBJ1-2, with 7 positions matching TRBD1. Germline V CDR1 and CDR2: SSHAT, FNYEAQ (reference sequence). This CDR3 is built from 15 residues.

V gene TRBV4-2 combines with J gene TRBJ2-2; 8 bases are a match to TRBD1. This CDR3 has 15 residues. Germline CDR1 and CDR2: LGHNA and YNFKEQ. The J segment lost 5 bases and the V segment lost 5 bases, leaving 7 bases of the junction unmatched. The CDR3 DNA follows: TGTGCCAGCAGCATGCGACAGGGGCGAACCGGGGAGCTGTTTTTT. Translation: CASSMRQGRTGELFF.

CDR3 sequence: CASSLSPRRATETQYF. CDR3 nucleotides: TGTGCCAGCAGTTTATCACCTAGGAGGGCAACAGAGACCCAGTACTTC. This chain joins TRBV27 and TRBJ2-5, with D tentatively TRBD2 (6 bases). V gave up 0 bases and J gave up 4 bases, with 15 bases separating them. This CDR3 is 16 amino acids long. From germline, CDR1 is MNHEY and CDR2 SMNVEV (reference sequence).

This clone was seen only a few times. The chain couples TRBV30 to TRBJ1-5, with 8 nucleotides matching TRBD1. J was trimmed by 5 bases and V by 5 bases; bases with no gene match: 5. The CDR3 contains 13 residues. CDR1 is GTSNPN and CDR2 is SVGIG in the germline V gene (reference sequence). The CDR3 bases are TGTGCCTGGGGACAGGGAGGTCATCAGCCCCAGCATTTT. Its protein product is CAWGQGGHQPQHF.

The chain combines TRBV2 with TRBJ1-2, with unresolved D. Per the germline V gene, CDR1 is SNHLY and CDR2 is FYNNEI. The CDR3 has 13 amino acids. Trimming cost V 1 base and J 5 bases, with 8 bases left between them. CDR3 bases: TGTGCCAGCAGTGAAGTGGCGGGGTATGGCTACACCTTC. This gives the protein CASSEVAGYGYTF.

This clone was found a few times. The chain combines TRBV28 with TRBJ2-7; D ambiguous. V was pared by 6 bases and J by 5 bases, with 20 bases between. The CDR3 sequence is 15 residues long. Germline CDR1 MDHEN, CDR2 SYDVKM. The CDR3 loop reads CASRKRLRSTHEQYF. The DNA for the CDR3 is TGTGCCAGCAGAAAACGCTTAAGGAGTACACACGAGCAGTACTTC.

In DNA, the CDR3 is TGCGCCAGCAGCTTGGTACAGGGACCAGATACGCAGTATTTT. This codes for CASSLVQGPDTQYF. This rearrangement joins TRBV5-1 to TRBJ2-3; D perhaps matches TRBD1 (6 bases). The CDR3 is made up of 14 amino acids. V shed 0 bases and J shed 4 bases, with 9 bases lying between them. The V gene's germline CDR1 is SGHRS and CDR2 YFSETQ. Combining the CDR3 with reference TRBV5-1 and TRBJ2-3 gives the whole variable domain KAGVTQTPRYLIKTRGQQVTLSCSPISGHRSVSWYQQTPGQGLQFLFEYFSETQRNKGNFPGRFSGRQFSNSRSEMNVSTLELGDSALYLCASSLVQGPDTQYFGPGTRLTVL.

The rearrangement links TRBV29-1 to TRBJ1-2; D ambiguous. V was cut by 6 bases and J by 8 bases, with 7 bases left in between. Germline assignment: CDR1 SQVTM and CDR2 ANQGSEA. This CDR3 has 9 amino acids. CDR3 residues: CSVTEGYTF. In DNA form, the CDR3 reads TGCAGCGTCACAGAGGGCTACACCTTC.

The genes are TRBV18 and TRBJ1-2; 9 bases are a match to TRBD1. The trim removed 3 bases at V and 8 bases at J, leaving 7 bases unmatched. Germline V gives CDR1 KGHSH, CDR2 LQKENI. This CDR3 region has 14 residues. CDR3 sequence: CASSPNGTGQGYTF. CDR3 DNA sequence: TGTGCCAGCTCACCGAACGGGACAGGGCAAGGCTACACCTTC.

This rearrangement joins TRBV6-4 to TRBJ1-1, with D tentatively TRBD1 (6 bases). V lost 4 bases, J lost 4 bases, and 10 bases lay in between. The CDR3 sequence is 13 residues long. CDR1 and CDR2 from the germline V gene are MRHNA and SNTAGT. The CDR3 here is CASSADSSTEAFF. CDR3 nucleotide sequence: TGTGCCAGCAGTGCGGACAGCTCCACTGAAGCTTTCTTT.

J is TRBJ2-5 and V is TRBV20-1; D is unresolved. V was shortened by 5 bases and J by 4 bases, with 5 bases between the two germline ends. The CDR3 spans 10 residues. CDR1 is DFQATT and CDR2 is SNEGSKA in the germline V gene (reference sequence). Here the CDR3 DNA reads TGCAGTGCTGGCCCAGAGACCCAGTACTTC. Its translation is CSAGPETQYF.

CDR3 residues: CASSLAWREGPSSYNEQFF. In DNA form, the CDR3 reads TGCGCCAGCAGCTTGGCCTGGCGGGAGGGCCCCAGCTCCTACAATGAGCAGTTCTTC. The chain links TRBV5-1 to TRBJ2-1; 9 nucleotides line up with TRBD2. The CDR3 has 19 amino acids. J was trimmed by 0 bases and V by 0 bases; bases with no gene match: 10. The germline V gene has CDR1 SGHRS and CDR2 YFSETQ. The whole variable domain, remainder taken from reference TRBV5-1 and TRBJ2-1, is KAGVTQTPRYLIKTRGQQVTLSCSPISGHRSVSWYQQTPGQGLQFLFEYFSETQRNKGNFPGRFSGRQFSNSRSEMNVSTLELGDSALYLCASSLAWREGPSSYNEQFFGPGTRLTVL.

This clone appeared a few times. The final CDR3 position lacks the conserved phenylalanine or tryptophan, pointing to a likely read error. It is unclear where the CDR3 begins or ends on the DNA, so no DNA is shown, and the CDR3 is as TCRdb lists it. J is TRBJ1-1 and V is TRBV28; TRBD1 is the table's D call, not checked against the DNA. The CDR3 region is 17 residues in length, termini included. The V gene's germline CDR1 is MDHEN and CDR2 SYDVKM. The CDR3 reads CASSVPAGFGTGGPIVL.

This chain links TRBV21-1 with TRBJ1-5; TRBD1 was called by the table and not checked on the DNA. TRBV21-1 is a pseudogene segment. The CDR3 totals 14 residues. In DNA, the CDR3 is TGTGCCAGCAGCACCCGACAGGGGAATCAGCCCCAGCATTTT. It encodes CASSTRQGNQPQHF.

The rearrangement uses TRBV6-1 and TRBJ1-1; 11 bases align to TRBD1. This CDR3 is built from 14 residues. Trimming removed 6 bases from V and 7 bases from J; junction bases left unmatched: 7. Germline V CDR1 and CDR2: MNHNS, SASEGT. CDR3: CASRVGTGGREAFF. The CDR3 bases are TGTGCCAGCAGAGTTGGGACAGGGGGACGTGAAGCTTTCTTT.

The chain carries TRBV10-3 and TRBJ1-4, with 7 positions matching TRBD1. The junction had 8 bases not matched to a gene; V was cut back by 10 bases and J by 3 bases. Per germline, CDR1 ENHRY and CDR2 SYGVKD. The CDR3 extends over 14 amino acids. For the CDR3, the DNA is TGTGCCACCTCCCTGGGACAGCCTAATGAAAAACTGTTTTTT. Translation gives CATSLGQPNEKLFF.

CDR3 amino acids: CASSLMGANYEQYF. CDR3 in DNA: TGTGCCAGCAGCTTGATGGGGGCTAACTACGAGCAGTACTTC. This chain connects TRBV5-6 to TRBJ2-7; D perhaps matches TRBD1 (6 bases). The CDR3 totals 14 residues. Germline CDR1 and CDR2: SGHDT and YYEEEE. V dropped 1 base and J dropped 3 bases, with 11 bases sitting between them.

V and J are TRBV5-6 and TRBJ1-4, with TRBD1 as a possible D gene (5 bases). Trimming removed 0 bases at V and 8 bases at J, with 8 bases between. CDR1 SGHDT and CDR2 YYEEEE come from the germline V gene. The CDR3 sequence is 13 residues long. This chain's CDR3 is CASSLGSGEKLFF. CDR3 nucleotides: TGTGCCAGCAGCTTGGGATCAGGGGAAAAACTGTTTTTT.

The gene calls are TRBV6-6 and TRBJ2-5, with D possibly matching TRBD2 (5 bases). Germline V gene data show CDR1 as MNHNY and CDR2 as SVGAGI (reference sequence). The CDR3 contains 13 residues. Trimming took off 2 bases at V and 2 bases at J, with 6 bases between the two ends. The CDR3 spells CASSYGLQETQYF. The CDR3 DNA reads TGTGCCAGCAGTTACGGACTGCAAGAGACCCAGTACTTC.

The chain carries TRBV20-1 and TRBJ2-1; D gene uncertain. Germline V gives CDR1 DFQATT, CDR2 SNEGSKA (reference sequence). V lost 5 bases and J 7 bases, leaving 9 bases between the germline ends. CDR3 length: 11 amino acids. The CDR3 DNA follows: TGCAGTGCTCCTACTCGGAATGAGCAGTTCTTC. This codes for CSAPTRNEQFF.

In this sample, this clone turned up many times. The chain has TRBV9 and TRBJ2-5; no firm D call. CDR1 SGDLS and CDR2 YYNGEE come from the germline V gene. V was clipped by 1 base and J by 5 bases, with 18 bases between them. The CDR3 runs 16 residues. The CDR3 DNA sequence: TGTGCCAGCAGCGTAAACTCCATCCCGGGTATCGAGACCCAGTACTTC. Protein: CASSVNSIPGIETQYF. The whole variable domain, remainder taken from reference TRBV9 and TRBJ2-5, is DSGVTQTPKHLITATGQRVTLRCSPRSGDLSVYWYQQSLDQGLQFLIQYYNGEERAKGNILERFSAQQFPDLHSELNLSSLELGDSALYFCASSVNSIPGIETQYFGPGTRLLVL.

The chain combines TRBV5-4 with TRBJ1-1; the match to TRBD1 covers 7 bases. CDR1 is SGHNT, CDR2 YYREEE, per germline (reference sequence). V dropped 9 bases and J dropped 2; count of bases not matched to a gene: 7. The CDR3 is made up of 13 amino acids. The CDR3 coding sequence is TGTGCCACCGGACAGGCCGATAACACTGAAGCTTTCTTT. Its protein product is CATGQADNTEAFF.

V is TRBV27 and J is TRBJ1-5; TRBD1 agrees at 8 bases. From germline, CDR1 is MNHEY and CDR2 SMNVEV (reference sequence). V lost 3 bases to trimming and J lost 2 bases; unmatched junction nucleotides: 3. This CDR3 comprises 15 residues. CDR3 protein: CASSFWGQGNQPQHF. Here the CDR3 DNA reads TGTGCCAGCAGTTTTTGGGGACAGGGCAATCAGCCCCAGCATTTT.